The 27 T cell receptor beta chains presented below share a single source sample, sequenced in a study of response to subunit inactivated influenza vaccine. TCRdb redid the calling of the RT-PCR reads with MiXCR, one entry per CDR3 protein. Of some 800,000 distinct CDR3 sequences in the sample, about 20% were seen once. Sequencing was performed on PBMCs from blood, taken 4 to 6 days after vaccination. The receptors shown here come from a man in his forties or fifties who received an inactivated influenza vaccine.

The chain couples TRBV7-9 to TRBJ2-7, with 7 nucleotides matching TRBD1. V lost 4 bases and J lost 4; bases outside the gene matches: 7. The CDR3 contains 14 residues. The V gene's germline CDR1 is SEHNR and CDR2 FQNEAQ (reference sequence). The CDR3 DNA sequence: TGTGCCAGCAGCTCCCGACAGGGTCGGTACGAGCAGTACTTC. Translating gives CASSSRQGRYEQYF.

This chain's CDR3 is CASSLNRVNYGYTF. DNA of the CDR3: TGTGCCAGCAGCTTAAACAGGGTTAACTATGGCTACACCTTC. The rearrangement links TRBV7-2 to TRBJ1-2, with a tentative D call TRBD1 (6 bases). The CDR3 length is 14 residues. The V end was cut by 2 bases, the J end by 1 base, with 8 bases between. Per the germline V gene, CDR1 is SGHTA and CDR2 is FQGNSA. Based on the CDR3 plus reference TRBV7-2 and TRBJ1-2, the full variable domain is GAGVSQSPSNKVTEKGKDVELRCDPISGHTALYWYRQSLGQGLEFLIYFQGNSAPDKSGLPSDRFSAERTGGSVSTLTIQRTQQEDSAVYLCASSLNRVNYGYTFGSGTRLTVV.

This sequence joins TRBV5-1 and TRBJ2-1, with 11 bases matching TRBD1. Unmatched junction bases numbered 4, after V lost 1 base and J lost 4 bases. Germline V CDR1 and CDR2: SGHRS, YFSETQ. The CDR3 sequence is 16 residues long. The CDR3: CASSLTGQGAYNEQFF. The DNA of the CDR3 is TGCGCCAGCAGCTTGACCGGACAGGGGGCGTACAATGAGCAGTTCTTC.

The chain has TRBV4-3 and TRBJ1-1; D is ambiguous. V was clipped by 0 bases and J by 6 bases, with 11 bases between them. The length of the CDR3 is 14 residues. Germline CDR1 and CDR2: LGHNA and YSLEER. CDR3 region: CASSQERAAPEAFF. The CDR3 DNA reads as TGCGCCAGCAGCCAAGAGAGGGCGGCCCCTGAAGCTTTCTTT.

The chain recombines TRBV20-1 with TRBJ2-2, with D possibly TRBD1 on 6 matching bases. Germline V lookup: CDR1 DFQATT, CDR2 SNEGSKA (reference sequence). V dropped 3 bases and J dropped 0 bases, with 14 bases sitting between them. The CDR3 has 16 amino acids. The chain's CDR3 is CSARDSFPANTGELFF. In nucleotides, the CDR3 is TGCAGTGCTAGGGACAGTTTTCCCGCGAACACCGGGGAGCTGTTTTTT.

This clonotype was counted a few times. The chain carries TRBV4-3 and TRBJ2-1; a weak D match, TRBD2 (6 bases). The CDR3 consists of 15 residues. Trimming removed 2 bases at V and 5 bases at J, with 13 bases between. Germline-derived CDR1 and CDR2 are LGHNA and YSLEER. The CDR3 nucleotides read TGCGCCAGCAGCCAAACGGGACTTTACAACAATGAGCAGTTCTTC. Protein: CASSQTGLYNNEQFF.

The table lists this clonotype with many counts. CDR3 DNA sequence: TGCGCCAGCAGCACCGGCACAGCCGTGGATAGCTACGAGCAGTACTTC. As protein: CASSTGTAVDSYEQYF. The chain recombines TRBV5-1 with TRBJ2-7, with D uncertain. V was cut by 4 bases and J by 3 bases, with 20 bases left in between. The CDR3 extends over 16 amino acids. Germline-derived CDR1 and CDR2 are SGHRS and YFSETQ.

In its sample, this clonotype was seen many times. This rearrangement joins TRBV7-9 to TRBJ2-3; 8 bases are a match to TRBD1. This CDR3 region has 14 residues. CDR1 is SEHNR, CDR2 FQNEAQ, per germline (reference sequence). The trim removed 9 bases at V and 1 base at J, leaving 6 bases unmatched. As DNA, the CDR3 is TGTGCCAGTTTACCGGGACAGGGCACAGATACGCAGTATTTT. It yields the protein CASLPGQGTDTQYF. Full variable domain (rest looked up from reference TRBV7-9 and TRBJ2-3): DTGVSQNPRHKITKRGQNVTFRCDPISEHNRLYWYRQTLGQGPEFLTYFQNEAQLEKSRLLSDRFSAERPKGSFSTLEIQRTEQGDSAMYLCASLPGQGTDTQYFGPGTRLTVL.

The CDR3 sequence is CASSQGWGYEQYF. In DNA, the CDR3 is TGCGCCAGCAGCCAAGGCTGGGGCTACGAGCAGTACTTC. V is TRBV4-3 and J is TRBJ2-7; no firm D call. The V gene's germline CDR1 is LGHNA and CDR2 YSLEER. The CDR3 spans 13 residues. Between the trimmed V and J ends, which lost 1 base and 3 bases, there was a span of 7 bases.

This chain connects TRBV12-3 or TRBV12-4 to TRBJ2-2; D is unclear. Trimming took 6 bases from V and 3 from J, leaving 8 bases between them. The CDR3 is made up of 13 amino acids. The CDR3 loop reads CASSIRDTGELFF. CDR3 sequence (DNA): TGTGCCAGCAGCATCCGGGACACCGGGGAGCTGTTTTTT.

This clonotype has only a few counts. The chain is built from TRBV20-1 and TRBJ1-4, with D perhaps matching TRBD1 (5 bases). Germline V lookup: CDR1 DFQATT, CDR2 SNEGSKA (reference sequence). Between the trimmed V and J ends, which lost 5 bases and 0 bases, there was a span of 13 bases. This CDR3 region has 15 residues. The CDR3, as DNA: TGCAGTGCTGGAGGACAATTTGCAACTAATGAAAAACTGTTTTTT. As protein: CSAGGQFATNEKLFF.

This chain uses TRBV11-2 with TRBJ2-6, with 8 bases lining up with TRBD1. Trimming took 5 bases from V and 2 from J; bases not matched to a gene: 11. The CDR3 spans 18 residues. In germline, CDR1 is SGHAT, CDR2 FQNNGV. The chain's CDR3 is CASSPRQGLPPGANVLTF. Written as DNA, the CDR3 is TGTGCCAGCAGCCCCCGACAGGGGCTACCTCCTGGGGCCAACGTCCTGACTTTC. Together with reference TRBV11-2 and TRBJ2-6, the CDR3 gives the full variable domain: EAGVAQSPRYKIIEKRQSVAFWCNPISGHATLYWYQQILGQGPKLLIQFQNNGVVDDSQLPKDRFSAERLKGVDSTLKIQPAKLEDSAVYLCASSPRQGLPPGANVLTFGAGSRLTVL.

This clonotype was observed a few times. The V call is TRBV2, the J call TRBJ2-1; no definite D call. CDR1 is SNHLY, CDR2 FYNNEI, per germline. The CDR3 loop spans 14 amino acids. V lost 3 bases to trimming and J lost 6 bases, with 12 bases between them. CDR3 nucleotide sequence: TGTGCCAGCAGTGACGAGAGTGGCCGCAATGAGCAGTTCTTC. This encodes CASSDESGRNEQFF.

This clonotype was observed a handful of times. V and J are TRBV20-1 and TRBJ1-5; no definite D call. Trimming cost V 7 bases and J 7 bases, with 14 bases left between them. Germline V gives CDR1 DFQATT, CDR2 SNEGSKA (reference sequence). The CDR3 length is 12 residues. CDR3 DNA: TGCAGTGTTCAGGTCTTCGGGCAGCCCCAGCATTTT. Translated: CSVQVFGQPQHF.

The chain is built from TRBV7-2 and TRBJ2-3; D is ambiguous. From germline, CDR1 is SGHTA and CDR2 FQGNSA. The length of the CDR3 is 16 residues. With 3 bases removed from V and 2 bases from J, the gap between germline ends came to 15 bases. CDR3 amino acids: CASSFDSKSPTDTQYF. The CDR3 DNA follows: TGTGCCAGCAGCTTTGATAGCAAGAGCCCCACAGATACGCAGTATTTT.

This clonotype has a handful of counts. V is TRBV20-1 and J is TRBJ1-1, with 7 bases that match TRBD1. After removal of 0 bases from V and 5 bases from J, the junction contained 12 bases not matched to a gene. The CDR3 runs 16 residues. From germline, CDR1 is DFQATT and CDR2 SNEGSKA (reference sequence). This CDR3 is CSARDLAGGRRTEAFF. The CDR3 DNA reads as TGCAGTGCTAGAGATTTGGCAGGGGGTCGGAGGACTGAAGCTTTCTTT.

The chain employs TRBV12-3 or TRBV12-4 and TRBJ1-2, with 8 bases identical to TRBD1. CDR3 length: 14 amino acids. The V gene end was trimmed by 6 bases and the J gene end by 1 base; junction bases not matched to a gene: 4. CDR3 amino acids: CASRRGQGNYGYTF. Here the CDR3 DNA reads TGTGCCAGCAGGCGCGGACAGGGTAACTATGGCTACACCTTC.

J is TRBJ1-1 and V is TRBV15; no clear D gene. This CDR3 region has 14 residues. CDR1 is LNHNV, CDR2 YYDKDF, per germline (reference sequence). V dropped 3 bases and J dropped 1 base, with 9 bases sitting between them. CDR3 region: CATSRDLQNTEAFF. The CDR3 nucleotides are TGTGCCACCAGCAGGGATTTACAGAACACTGAAGCTTTCTTT.

In this sample, this clonotype turned up a few times. The chain has TRBV10-3 and TRBJ2-3; 8 bases are a match to TRBD2. CDR3 size: 15 residues. Germline V gene lookup returns CDR1 ENHRY and CDR2 SYGVKD. The J segment lost 6 bases and the V segment lost 4 bases, leaving 9 bases of the junction unmatched. This CDR3 is CAISGSLAGSDTQYF. The CDR3 DNA sequence: TGTGCCATCAGTGGAAGCCTAGCGGGTTCCGATACGCAGTATTTT.

The rearrangement joins TRBV5-1 to TRBJ1-2, with 7 bases identical to TRBD1. CDR3 length: 17 residues. The germline V gene encodes CDR1 SGHRS and CDR2 YFSETQ. V lost 0 bases, J lost 4 bases, and 12 bases stayed unmatched. CDR3 DNA: TGCGCCAGCAGCTTGGCGTCAGGGGGAGAAACCCGCTATGGCTACACCTTC. It encodes CASSLASGGETRYGYTF.

CDR3 bases: TGTGCCAGCAGTCCGACAGGGTGGGGGAGCACTGAAGCTTTCTTT. Translating gives CASSPTGWGSTEAFF. The chain uses TRBV12-3 or TRBV12-4 and TRBJ1-1; 7 bases align to TRBD1. This CDR3 comprises 15 residues. Unmatched junction bases numbered 10, after V lost 5 bases and J lost 4 bases.

CDR3 sequence reads: CATSRVSGETQYF. The CDR3 coding sequence is TGTGCCACCAGCAGAGTATCCGGTGAGACCCAGTACTTC. This chain connects TRBV15 to TRBJ2-5; D uncertain. This CDR3 is 13 amino acids long. Germline CDR1 reads LNHNV; CDR2 reads YYDKDF (reference sequence). V lost 1 base and J 5 bases, leaving 8 bases between the germline ends.

The rearrangement uses TRBV27 and TRBJ2-3; 9 bases agree with TRBD2. Germline V gene data show CDR1 as MNHEY and CDR2 as SMNVEV (reference sequence). Unmatched junction bases numbered 23, after V lost 1 base and J lost 0 bases. The CDR3 is 23 residues long. CDR3 sequence: CASSLYRLAGPSTPTTSTDTQYF. Here the CDR3 DNA reads TGTGCCAGCAGTTTATACAGGCTAGCGGGACCTTCCACCCCTACAACTAGCACAGATACGCAGTATTTT.

This clonotype showed up many times. The V gene is TRBV5-5, the J gene TRBJ2-1, with TRBD2 matching over 11 bases. Looked up from germline, CDR1 is SGHKS and CDR2 is YYEKEE (reference sequence). V shed 2 bases and J 6 bases; nucleotides not matched to a gene: 4. There are 15 residues in the CDR3. The CDR3 loop reads CASSLRLAGFNEQFF. CDR3 nucleotide sequence: TGTGCCAGCAGCTTACGACTAGCGGGGTTCAATGAGCAGTTCTTC.

This clonotype was observed a few times. This chain connects TRBV25-1 to TRBJ1-2; D gene unclear. V was shortened by 5 bases and J by 4 bases, with 20 bases between the two germline ends. The V gene's germline CDR1 is MGHDK and CDR2 SYGVNS. This CDR3 contains 16 residues. Here the CDR3 reads CASSFRWKGDSYGYTF. The CDR3 DNA reads TGTGCCAGCAGTTTCCGGTGGAAGGGAGATAGCTATGGCTACACCTTC.

V and J are TRBV2 and TRBJ2-4, with D possibly being TRBD2 (6 bases). Trimming pared 3 bases from V and 9 bases from J, leaving 15 bases between. The germline V gene encodes CDR1 SNHLY and CDR2 FYNNEI. The CDR3 extends over 14 amino acids. The CDR3 is CASSELARFGIQYF. The CDR3 nucleotides are TGTGCCAGCAGTGAGCTAGCGAGGTTTGGCATTCAGTACTTC.

This CDR3 is CAISADRYQETQYF. CDR3 DNA sequence: TGTGCCATCAGTGCGGACAGGTACCAAGAGACCCAGTACTTC. The chain is built from TRBV10-3 and TRBJ2-5; 7 nucleotides agree with TRBD1. V was pared by 4 bases and J by 0 bases, with 2 bases of the junction left unmatched. Germline V gene data show CDR1 as ENHRY and CDR2 as SYGVKD. The CDR3 runs 14 residues.